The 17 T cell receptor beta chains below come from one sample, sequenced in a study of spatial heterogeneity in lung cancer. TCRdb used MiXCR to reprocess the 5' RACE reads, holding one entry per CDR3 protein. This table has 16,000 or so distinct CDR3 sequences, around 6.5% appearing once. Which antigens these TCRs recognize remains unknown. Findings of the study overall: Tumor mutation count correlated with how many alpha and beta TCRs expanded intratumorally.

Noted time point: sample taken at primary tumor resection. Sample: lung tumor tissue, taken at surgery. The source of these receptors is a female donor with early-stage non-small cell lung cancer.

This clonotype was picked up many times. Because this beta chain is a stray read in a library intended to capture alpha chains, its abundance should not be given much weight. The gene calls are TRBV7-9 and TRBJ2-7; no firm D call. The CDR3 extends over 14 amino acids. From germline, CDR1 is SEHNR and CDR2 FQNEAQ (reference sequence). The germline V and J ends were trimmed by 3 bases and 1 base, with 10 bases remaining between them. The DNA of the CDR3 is TGTGCCAGCAGCTTCGATCTTTATTCCTACGAGCAGTACTTC. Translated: CASSFDLYSYEQYF.

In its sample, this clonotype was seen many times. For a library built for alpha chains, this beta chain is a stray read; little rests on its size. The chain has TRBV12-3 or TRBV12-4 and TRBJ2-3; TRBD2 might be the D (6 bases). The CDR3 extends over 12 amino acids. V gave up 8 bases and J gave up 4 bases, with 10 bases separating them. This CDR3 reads CASRRDPDTQYF. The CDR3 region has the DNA TGTGCCAGCCGGAGGGACCCAGATACGCAGTATTTT.

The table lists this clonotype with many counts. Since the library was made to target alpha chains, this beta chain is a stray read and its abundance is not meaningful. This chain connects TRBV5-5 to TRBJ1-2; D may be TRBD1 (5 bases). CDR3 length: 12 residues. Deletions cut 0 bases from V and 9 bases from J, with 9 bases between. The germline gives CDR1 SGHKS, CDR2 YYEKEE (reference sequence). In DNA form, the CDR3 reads TGTGCCAGCAGCTTGGAGCAGGGACGCTACACCTTC. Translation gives CASSLEQGRYTF.

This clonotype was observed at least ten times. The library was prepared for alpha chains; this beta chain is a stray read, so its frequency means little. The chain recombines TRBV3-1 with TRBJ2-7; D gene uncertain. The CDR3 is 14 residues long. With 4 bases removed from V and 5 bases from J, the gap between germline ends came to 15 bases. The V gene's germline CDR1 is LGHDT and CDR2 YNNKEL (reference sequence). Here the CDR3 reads CASSPYWAPHEQYF. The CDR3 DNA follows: TGTGCCAGCAGCCCGTACTGGGCCCCCCACGAGCAGTACTTC.

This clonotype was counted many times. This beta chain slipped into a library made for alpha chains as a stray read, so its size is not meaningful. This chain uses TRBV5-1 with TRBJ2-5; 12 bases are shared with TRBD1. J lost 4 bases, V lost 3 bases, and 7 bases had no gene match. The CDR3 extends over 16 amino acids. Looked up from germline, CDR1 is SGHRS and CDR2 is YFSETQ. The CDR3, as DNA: TGCGCCAGCAGCTCCGGGGACAGGGGGCGAGGAGAGACCCAGTACTTC. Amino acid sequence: CASSSGDRGRGETQYF.

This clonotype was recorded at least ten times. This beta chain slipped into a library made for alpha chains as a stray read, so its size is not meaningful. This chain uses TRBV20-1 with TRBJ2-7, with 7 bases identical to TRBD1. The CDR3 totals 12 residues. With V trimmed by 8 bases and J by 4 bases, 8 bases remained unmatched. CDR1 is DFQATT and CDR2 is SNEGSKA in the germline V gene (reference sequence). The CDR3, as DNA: TGCAGTCCTTATTCGACAGGGTACGAGCAGTACTTC. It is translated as CSPYSTGYEQYF.

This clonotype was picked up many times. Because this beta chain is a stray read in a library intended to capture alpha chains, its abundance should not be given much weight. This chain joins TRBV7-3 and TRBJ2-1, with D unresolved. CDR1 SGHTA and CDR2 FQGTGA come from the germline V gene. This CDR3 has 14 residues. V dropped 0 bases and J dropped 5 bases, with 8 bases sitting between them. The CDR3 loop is CASSLTINHNEQFF. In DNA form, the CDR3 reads TGTGCCAGCAGCTTAACAATCAATCACAATGAGCAGTTCTTC.

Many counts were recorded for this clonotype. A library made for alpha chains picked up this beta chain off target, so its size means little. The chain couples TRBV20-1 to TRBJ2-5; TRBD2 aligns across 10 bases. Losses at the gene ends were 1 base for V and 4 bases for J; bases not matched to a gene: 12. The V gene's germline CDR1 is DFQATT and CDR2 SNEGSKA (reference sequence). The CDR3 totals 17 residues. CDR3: CSARAGRSGGALETQYF. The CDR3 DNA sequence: TGCAGTGCTAGAGCTGGTCGGAGCGGGGGGGCCTTAGAGACCCAGTACTTC.

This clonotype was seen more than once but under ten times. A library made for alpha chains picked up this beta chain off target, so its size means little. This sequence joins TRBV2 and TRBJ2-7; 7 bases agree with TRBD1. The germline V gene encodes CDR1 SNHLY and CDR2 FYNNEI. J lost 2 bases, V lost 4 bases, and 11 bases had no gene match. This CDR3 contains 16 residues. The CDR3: CASSGIGQDFTYEQYF. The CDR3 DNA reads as TGTGCCAGCAGTGGAATAGGACAGGACTTTACCTACGAGCAGTACTTC.

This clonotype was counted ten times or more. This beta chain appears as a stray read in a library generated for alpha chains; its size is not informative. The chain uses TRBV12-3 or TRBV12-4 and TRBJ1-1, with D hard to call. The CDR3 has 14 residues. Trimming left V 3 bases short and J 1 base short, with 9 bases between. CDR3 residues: CASSLVEGNTEAFF. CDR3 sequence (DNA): TGTGCCAGCAGTTTGGTGGAAGGGAACACTGAAGCTTTCTTT.

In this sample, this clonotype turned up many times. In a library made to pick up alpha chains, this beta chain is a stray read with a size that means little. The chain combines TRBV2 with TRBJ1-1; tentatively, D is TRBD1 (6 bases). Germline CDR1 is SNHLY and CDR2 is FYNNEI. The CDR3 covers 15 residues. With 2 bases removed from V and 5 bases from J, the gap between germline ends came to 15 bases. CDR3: CASSEYTGWETEAFF. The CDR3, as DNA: TGTGCCAGCAGTGAATATACAGGGTGGGAAACTGAAGCTTTCTTT.

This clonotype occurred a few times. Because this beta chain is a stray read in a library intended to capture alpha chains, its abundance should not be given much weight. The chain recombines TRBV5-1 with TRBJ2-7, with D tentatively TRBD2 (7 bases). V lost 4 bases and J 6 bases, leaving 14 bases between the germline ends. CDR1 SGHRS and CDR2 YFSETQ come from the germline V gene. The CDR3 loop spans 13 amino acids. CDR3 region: CASSAGGGGEQYF. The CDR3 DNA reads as TGCGCCAGCAGCGCTGGGGGGGGCGGCGAGCAGTACTTC. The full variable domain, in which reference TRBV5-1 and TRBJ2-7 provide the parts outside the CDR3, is KAGVTQTPRYLIKTRGQQVTLSCSPISGHRSVSWYQQTPGQGLQFLFEYFSETQRNKGNFPGRFSGRQFSNSRSEMNVSTLELGDSALYLCASSAGGGGEQYFGPGTRLTVT.

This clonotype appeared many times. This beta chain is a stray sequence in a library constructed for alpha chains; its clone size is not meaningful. This CDR3 reads CASSPPGLQETQYF. DNA of the CDR3: TGTGCCAGCAGTCCCCCCGGTTTGCAAGAGACCCAGTACTTC. This chain connects TRBV12-3 or TRBV12-4 to TRBJ2-5; D is unresolved. The CDR3 sequence is 14 residues long. Trimming took off 5 bases at V and 2 bases at J, with 12 bases between the two ends.

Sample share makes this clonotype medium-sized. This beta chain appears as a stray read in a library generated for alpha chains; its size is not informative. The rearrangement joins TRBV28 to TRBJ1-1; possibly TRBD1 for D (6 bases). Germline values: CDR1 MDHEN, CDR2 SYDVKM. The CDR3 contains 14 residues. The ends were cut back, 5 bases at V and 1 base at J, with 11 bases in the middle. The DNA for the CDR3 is TGTGCCAGCAGTGACGGGACAAAGAACACTGAAGCTTTCTTT. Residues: CASSDGTKNTEAFF.

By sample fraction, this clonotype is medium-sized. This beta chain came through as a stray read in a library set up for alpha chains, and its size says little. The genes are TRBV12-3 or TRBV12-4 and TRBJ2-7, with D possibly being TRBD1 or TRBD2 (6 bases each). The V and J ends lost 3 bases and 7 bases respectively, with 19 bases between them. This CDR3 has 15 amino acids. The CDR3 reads CASSFRPGAVREQYF. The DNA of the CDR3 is TGTGCCAGCAGTTTTCGCCCGGGGGCGGTGAGGGAGCAGTACTTC.

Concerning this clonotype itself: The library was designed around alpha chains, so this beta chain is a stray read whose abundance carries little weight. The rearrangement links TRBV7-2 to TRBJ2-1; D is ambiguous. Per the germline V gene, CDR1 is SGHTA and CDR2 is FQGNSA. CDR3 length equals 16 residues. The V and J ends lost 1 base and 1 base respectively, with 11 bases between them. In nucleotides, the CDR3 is TGTGCCAGCAGCTTAGTTGTGACCCAATCCTACAATGAGCAGTTCTTC. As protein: CASSLVVTQSYNEQFF.

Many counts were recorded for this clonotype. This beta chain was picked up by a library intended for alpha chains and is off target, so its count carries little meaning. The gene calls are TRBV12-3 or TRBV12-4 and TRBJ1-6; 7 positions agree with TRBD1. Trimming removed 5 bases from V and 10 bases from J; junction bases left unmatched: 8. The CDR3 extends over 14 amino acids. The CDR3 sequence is CASSPPGGGSPLHF. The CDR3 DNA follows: TGTGCCAGCAGTCCCCCAGGGGGAGGGTCACCCCTCCACTTT.